This TCR beta chain was sequenced in a study of blood T cell repertoires in COVID-19. The table lists this clone with a few counts. Germline values: CDR1 MGHRA, CDR2 YSYEKL. Trimming shortened V by 10 bases and J by 7 bases, and 8 bases separated the two germline ends. This CDR3 is built from 10 residues. Original processing methods: Reference gene primer amplification yielded estimated nucleated cell counts. The repertoire was sequenced with immunoSEQ multiplex PCR; TCRdb's copy has only in-frame clones and lacks some. Clone size and V and J calls were adopted from that table, with D and trimming inferred from the DNA. There are roughly 60,000 clones in the sample; around nine tenths occur only once, and 5.5% to 6.5% lies in the top ten.

This sequence originates from a human donor in a cohort sampled during active COVID-19. The genes are TRBV4-1 and TRBJ1-5; D not certain. The sequenced sample was peripheral blood. CDR3 loop: CATCFQPQHF. CDR3 nucleotide sequence: TGCGCCACCTGTTTCCAGCCCCAGCATTTT.